This T cell receptor (beta chain) derives from a study of blood T cell repertoires in COVID-19 (dated by TCRdb to about 2020). As for the study more broadly: Collaborator samples came from the United States, Italy and Spain and covered acute and convalescent phases of COVID-19. Where available, HLA class I and class II types were taken from metadata supplied by the sample provider and were not determined by assay-based typing. The repertoires were released in a freely available public database meant as a resource for research on the immune response to SARS-CoV-2. The dataset comprised deeply sampled blood TCRbeta repertoires from subjects exposed to, actively infected with, or recovered from COVID-19. The material from the prospective study consisted of cDNA or gDNA derived from T cells, B-cell-depleted T cells, or PBMCs. The samples were drawn from the first 160 participants of the ongoing ImmuneRACE study and from 1,200 or so subjects provided by 6 global collaborators. A de-identified subject ID, COVID-19 status, age in years and sex were almost always included in the sample metadata.

The investigation overall reported the following: Clinical and demographic metadata were provided uncurated, with the amount varying by source and participant.

Collaborating institutions collected whole blood in K2EDTA tubes following their own protocols. For TCRbeta analysis, collaborator samples were shipped as frozen whole blood, as isolated PBMCs, or as DNA extracted from either sample type. TCRbeta CDR3 regions were amplified from genomic DNA using the immunoSEQ Assay, a bias-controlled multiplex PCR. As for how the authors treated the data: Within the assay, amplification of reference gene primers was used to estimate how many nucleated cells each sample contained. Sequence reads were collapsed and filtered to measure the absolute abundance of every unique TCRbeta CDR3 rearrangement. For each sample, productive Simpson clonality was calculated by taking the square root of Simpson's diversity index across productive rearrangements. Not all clones reach the TCRdb copy of this immuneACCESS table, which keeps in-frame sequences only. Checked studies attribute under half of the gap to unresolved V genes and leave the rest unexplained. Clonal size and the V and J genes are those of that table, whereas D and trimming came from the DNA. This sample comprises about 160,000 clones, about 93% of them detected only once. Of the sample, roughly 4.5% is held by the ten largest clones.

The germline V and J ends show losses of 10 bases and 2 bases respectively, and no gene match explains 8 bases of the junction. The CDR3 measures 15 amino acids from cysteine to phenylalanine. The only DNA kept is the CDR3, 45 bases in frame from the first base. CDR1 and CDR2, per the germline V gene (reference sequence), are LNHDA and SQIVND. With regard to this clone: What this receptor recognizes is not known. No quality values exist for individual bases; no much larger clone is one base distant.

This TCR came from a woman aged 45-60 years with acute or convalescent COVID-19. What was sequenced was peripheral blood. Recombination joined TRBV19 with TRBJ1-5, with 10 bases aligning to TRBD1. The bases are TGTGCCACCGACAGGGGGCAATACGGCAATCAGCCCCAGCATTTT. Its coded protein is CATDRGQYGNQPQHF.